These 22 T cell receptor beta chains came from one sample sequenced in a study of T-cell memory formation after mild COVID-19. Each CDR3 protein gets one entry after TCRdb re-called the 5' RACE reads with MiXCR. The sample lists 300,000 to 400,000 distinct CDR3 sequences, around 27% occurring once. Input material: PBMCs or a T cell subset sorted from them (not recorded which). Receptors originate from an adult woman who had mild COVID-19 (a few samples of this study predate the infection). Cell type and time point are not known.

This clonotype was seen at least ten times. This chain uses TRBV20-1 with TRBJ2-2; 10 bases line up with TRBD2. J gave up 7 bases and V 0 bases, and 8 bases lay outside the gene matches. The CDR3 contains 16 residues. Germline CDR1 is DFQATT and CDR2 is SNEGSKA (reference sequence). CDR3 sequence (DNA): TGCAGTGCTAGAGATCGGAGCGGGAGGGCCCACGGGGAGCTGTTTTTT. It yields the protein CSARDRSGRAHGELFF.

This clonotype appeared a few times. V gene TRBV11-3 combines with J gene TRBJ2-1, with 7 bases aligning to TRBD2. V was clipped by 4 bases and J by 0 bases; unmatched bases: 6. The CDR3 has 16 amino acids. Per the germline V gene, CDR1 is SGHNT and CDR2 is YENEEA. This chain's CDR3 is CASSSVAGNSYNEQFF. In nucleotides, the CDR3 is TGTGCCAGCAGCTCCGTAGCGGGCAACTCCTACAATGAGCAGTTCTTC.

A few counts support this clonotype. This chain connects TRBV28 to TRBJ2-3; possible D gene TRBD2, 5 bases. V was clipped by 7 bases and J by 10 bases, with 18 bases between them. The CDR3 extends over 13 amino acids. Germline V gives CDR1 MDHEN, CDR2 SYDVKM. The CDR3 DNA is TGTGCCAGCACCGCCGCGGGTTTCTCGGCGCAGTATTTT. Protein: CASTAAGFSAQYF.

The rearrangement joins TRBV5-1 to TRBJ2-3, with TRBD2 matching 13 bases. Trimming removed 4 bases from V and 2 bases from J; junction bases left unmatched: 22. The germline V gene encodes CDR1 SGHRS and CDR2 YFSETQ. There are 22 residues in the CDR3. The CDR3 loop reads CASSRDPAGTSGVLSDTDTQYF. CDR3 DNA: TGCGCCAGCAGCCGGGACCCCGCCGGGACTAGCGGGGTACTGTCGGACACAGATACGCAGTATTTT.

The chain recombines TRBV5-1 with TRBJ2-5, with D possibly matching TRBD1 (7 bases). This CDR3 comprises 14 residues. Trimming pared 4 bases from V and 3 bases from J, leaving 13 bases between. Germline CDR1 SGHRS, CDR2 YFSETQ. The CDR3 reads CASSVDREEETQYF. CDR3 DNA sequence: TGCGCCAGCAGCGTCGACAGGGAGGAAGAGACCCAGTACTTC.

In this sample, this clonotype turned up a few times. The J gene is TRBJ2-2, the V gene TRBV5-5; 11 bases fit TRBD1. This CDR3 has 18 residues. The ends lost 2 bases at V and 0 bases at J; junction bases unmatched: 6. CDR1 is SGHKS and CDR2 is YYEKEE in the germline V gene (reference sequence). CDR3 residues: CASSFRDRGSANTGELFF. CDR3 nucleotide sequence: TGTGCCAGCAGCTTCCGGGACAGGGGGAGCGCGAACACCGGGGAGCTGTTTTTT.

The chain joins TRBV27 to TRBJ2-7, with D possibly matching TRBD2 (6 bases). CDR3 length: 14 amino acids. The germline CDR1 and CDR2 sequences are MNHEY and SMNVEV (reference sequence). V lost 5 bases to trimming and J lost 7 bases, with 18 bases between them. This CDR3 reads CASSNTGTRLEQYF. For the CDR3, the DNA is TGTGCCAGCAGTAACACCGGGACTCGCCTTGAGCAGTACTTC.

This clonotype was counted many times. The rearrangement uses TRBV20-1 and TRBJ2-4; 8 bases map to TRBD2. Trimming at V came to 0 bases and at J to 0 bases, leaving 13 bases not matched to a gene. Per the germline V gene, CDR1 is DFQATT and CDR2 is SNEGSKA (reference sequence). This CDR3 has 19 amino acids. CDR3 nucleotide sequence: TGCAGTGCTAGAGATCCCATGACTAGCGCCGATCTAGCCAAAAACATTCAGTACTTC. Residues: CSARDPMTSADLAKNIQYF.

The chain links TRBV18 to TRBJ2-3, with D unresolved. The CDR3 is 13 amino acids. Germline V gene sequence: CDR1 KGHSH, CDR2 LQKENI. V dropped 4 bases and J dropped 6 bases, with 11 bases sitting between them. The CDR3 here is CASSQAGSDTQYF. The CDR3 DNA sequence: TGTGCCAGCTCACAAGCCGGAAGTGATACGCAGTATTTT.

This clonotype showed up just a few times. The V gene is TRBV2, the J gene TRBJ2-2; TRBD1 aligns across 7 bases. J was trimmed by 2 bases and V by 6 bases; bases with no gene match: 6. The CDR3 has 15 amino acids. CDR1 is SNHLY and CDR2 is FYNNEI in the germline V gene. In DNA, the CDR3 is TGTGCCAGCAGACGGGACAGTATCAACACCGGGGAGCTGTTTTTT. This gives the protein CASRRDSINTGELFF. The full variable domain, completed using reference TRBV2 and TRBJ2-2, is EPEVTQTPSHQVTQMGQEVILRCVPISNHLYFYWYRQILGQKVEFLVSFYNNEISEKSEIFDDQFSVERPDGSNFTLKIRSTKLEDSAMYFCASRRDSINTGELFFGEGSRLTVL.

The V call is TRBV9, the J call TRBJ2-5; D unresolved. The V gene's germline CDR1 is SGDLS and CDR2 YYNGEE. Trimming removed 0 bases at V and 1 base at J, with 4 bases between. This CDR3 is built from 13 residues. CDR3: CASSVASQETQYF. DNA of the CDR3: TGTGCCAGCAGCGTAGCCTCCCAAGAGACCCAGTACTTC.

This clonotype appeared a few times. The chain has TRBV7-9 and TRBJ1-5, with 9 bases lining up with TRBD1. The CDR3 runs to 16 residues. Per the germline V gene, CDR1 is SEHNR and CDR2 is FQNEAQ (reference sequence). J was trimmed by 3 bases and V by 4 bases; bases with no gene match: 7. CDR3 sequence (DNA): TGTGCCAGCAGCTCGACCGGGACAGGGATCAATCAGCCCCAGCATTTT. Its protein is CASSSTGTGINQPQHF.

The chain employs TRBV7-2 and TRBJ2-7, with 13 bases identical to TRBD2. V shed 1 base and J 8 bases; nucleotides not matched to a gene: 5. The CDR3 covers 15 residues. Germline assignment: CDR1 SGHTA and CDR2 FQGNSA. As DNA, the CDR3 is TGTGCCAGCAGCTTAGGACTAGCGGGGGGATACAAGCAGTACTTC. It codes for CASSLGLAGGYKQYF.

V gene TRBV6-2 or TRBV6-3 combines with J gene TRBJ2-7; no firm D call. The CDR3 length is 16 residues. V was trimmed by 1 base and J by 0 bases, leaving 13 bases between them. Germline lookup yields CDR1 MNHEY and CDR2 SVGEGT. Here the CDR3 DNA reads TGTGCCAGCAGTTACTTGGTGGGCAGGAGCTCCTACGAGCAGTACTTC. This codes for CASSYLVGRSSYEQYF.

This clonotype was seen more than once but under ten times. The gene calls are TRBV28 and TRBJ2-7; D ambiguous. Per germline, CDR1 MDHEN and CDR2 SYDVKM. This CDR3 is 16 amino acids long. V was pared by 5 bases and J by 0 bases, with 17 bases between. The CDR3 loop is CASSTRPAGSSYEQYF. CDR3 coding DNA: TGTGCCAGCAGTACCCGGCCGGCAGGTTCCTCCTACGAGCAGTACTTC.

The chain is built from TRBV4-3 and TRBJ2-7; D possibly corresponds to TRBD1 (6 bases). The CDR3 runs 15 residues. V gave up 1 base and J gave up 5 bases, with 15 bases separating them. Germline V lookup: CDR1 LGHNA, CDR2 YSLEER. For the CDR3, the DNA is TGCGCCAGCAGCCAAGCTTCGACAGGAGGAGACGAGCAGTACTTC. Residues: CASSQASTGGDEQYF.

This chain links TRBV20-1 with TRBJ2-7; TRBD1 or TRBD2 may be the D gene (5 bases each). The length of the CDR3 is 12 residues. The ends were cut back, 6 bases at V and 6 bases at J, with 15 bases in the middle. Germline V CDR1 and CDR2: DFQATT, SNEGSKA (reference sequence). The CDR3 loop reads CSAGTSPSEQYF. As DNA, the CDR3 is TGCAGTGCCGGGACGTCTCCCTCCGAGCAGTACTTC.

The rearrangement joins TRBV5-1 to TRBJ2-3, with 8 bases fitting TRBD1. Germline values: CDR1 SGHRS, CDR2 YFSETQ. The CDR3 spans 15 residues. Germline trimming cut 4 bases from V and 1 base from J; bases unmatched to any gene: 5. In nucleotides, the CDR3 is TGCGCCAGCAGCAGCAGGGGGCTAGGCACAGATACGCAGTATTTT. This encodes CASSSRGLGTDTQYF. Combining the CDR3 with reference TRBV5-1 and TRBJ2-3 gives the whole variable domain KAGVTQTPRYLIKTRGQQVTLSCSPISGHRSVSWYQQTPGQGLQFLFEYFSETQRNKGNFPGRFSGRQFSNSRSEMNVSTLELGDSALYLCASSSRGLGTDTQYFGPGTRLTVL.

CDR3 protein: CASSFGLPSGSTYEQYF. The CDR3 DNA follows: TGTGCCAGCAGCTTTGGATTACCTAGCGGGAGTACCTACGAGCAGTACTTC. The chain links TRBV7-9 to TRBJ2-7, with 10 bases matching TRBD2. Germline CDR1 is SEHNR and CDR2 is FQNEAQ (reference sequence). This CDR3 is built from 17 residues. V shed 3 bases, J shed 2 bases, and the junction held 10 bases outside the gene matches.

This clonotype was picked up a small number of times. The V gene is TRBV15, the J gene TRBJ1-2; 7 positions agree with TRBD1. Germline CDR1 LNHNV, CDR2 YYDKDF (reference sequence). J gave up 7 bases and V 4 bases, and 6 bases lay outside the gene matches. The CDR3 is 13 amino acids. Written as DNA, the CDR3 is TGTGCCACCAGCATCGTCGACAGGGTTGGCTACACCTTC. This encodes CATSIVDRVGYTF.

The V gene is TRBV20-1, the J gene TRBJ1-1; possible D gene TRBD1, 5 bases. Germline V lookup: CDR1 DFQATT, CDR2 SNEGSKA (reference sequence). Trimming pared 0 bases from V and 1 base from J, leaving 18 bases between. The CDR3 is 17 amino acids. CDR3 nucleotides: TGCAGTGCTAGAGACCTGTGGTTAGGGGAAACGAACACTGAAGCTTTCTTT. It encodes CSARDLWLGETNTEAFF.

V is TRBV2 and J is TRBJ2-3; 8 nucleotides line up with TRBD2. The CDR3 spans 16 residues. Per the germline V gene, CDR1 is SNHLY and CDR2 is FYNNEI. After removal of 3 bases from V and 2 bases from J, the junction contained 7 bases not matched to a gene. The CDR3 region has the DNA TGTGCCAGCAGTGAGGGAGTAGCGGGACTCACAGATACGCAGTATTTT. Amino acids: CASSEGVAGLTDTQYF.